This record concerns one T cell receptor beta chain sequence. This sample was taken from a study of technical replicates of blood from a few donors. This table comes from immunoSEQ multiplex PCR, and its TCRdb copy is limited to in-frame clones, with some not included. The sample includes 14,000 or so clones, roughly 84% of them seen just once. This receptor was obtained from a human donor in good health. The specimen was PBMCs.

The CDR3 loop reads CASTAPGLAPEQFF. CDR3 sequence (DNA): TGTGCCAGTACTGCGCCGGGACTAGCCCCTGAGCAGTTCTTC. The V gene is TRBV19, the J gene TRBJ2-1; 9 bases are a match to TRBD2. The CDR3 is made up of 14 amino acids. The V gene's germline CDR1 is LNHDA and CDR2 SQIVND (reference sequence). V lost 7 bases and J lost 9; bases outside the gene matches: 10.